The clone carrying this TCR beta chain occurred a few times. Antigen: not known. Clones were read by immunoSEQ multiplex PCR, and TCRdb kept only the in-frame ones, dropping some. The table lists 10,000 or so clones, 70% to 90% of them singletons. The tumor samples were collected prior to definitive surgery or chemotherapy. Germline V gene sequence: CDR1 SGHDN, CDR2 FVKESK. Trimming left V 4 bases short and J 0 bases short, with 10 bases between. CDR3 size: 14 residues. This sample was taken from a study of high-grade serous ovarian cancer treatment subgroups. Study-level information: Mean per sample: about 14,000 reads, some 7,300 unique TCR beta rearrangements. Study-wide points: Higher neoantigen levels went with greater TCR clonal relatedness. Bulk tumor TCR sequencing gave no spatial information.

The chain carries TRBV14 and TRBJ2-7, with a tentative D call TRBD1 (5 bases). The sample comprised tumor tissue. This TCR was sampled from a human donor with high-grade serous ovarian cancer. The CDR3 nucleotides read TGTGCCAGCAGCCGGACATACTCCTCCTACGAGCAGTACTTC. Translation: CASSRTYSSYEQYF. Variable domain in full (rest from reference TRBV14 and TRBJ2-7): EAGVTQFPSHSVIEKGQTVTLRCDPISGHDNLYWYRRVMGKEIKFLLHFVKESKQDESGMPNNRFLAERTGGTYSTLKVQPAELEDSGVYFCASSRTYSSYEQYFGPGTRLTVT.